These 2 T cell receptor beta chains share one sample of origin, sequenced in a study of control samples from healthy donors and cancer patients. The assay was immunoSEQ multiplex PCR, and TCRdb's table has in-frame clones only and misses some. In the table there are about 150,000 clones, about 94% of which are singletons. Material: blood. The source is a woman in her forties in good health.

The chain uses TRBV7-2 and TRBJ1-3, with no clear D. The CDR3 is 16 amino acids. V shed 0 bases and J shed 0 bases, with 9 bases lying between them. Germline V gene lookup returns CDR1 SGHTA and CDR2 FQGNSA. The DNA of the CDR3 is TGTGCCAGCAGCTTAGCGGTTTTCAGCTCTGGAAACACCATATATTTT. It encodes CASSLAVFSSGNTIYF.

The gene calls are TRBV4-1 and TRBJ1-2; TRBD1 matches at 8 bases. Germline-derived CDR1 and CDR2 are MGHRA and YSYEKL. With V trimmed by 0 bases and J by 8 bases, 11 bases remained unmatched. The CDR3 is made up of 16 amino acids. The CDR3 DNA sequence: TGCGCCAGCAGCCAAGATCGGACAGGGCGTATGGGGGGCTACACCTTC. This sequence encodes CASSQDRTGRMGGYTF.